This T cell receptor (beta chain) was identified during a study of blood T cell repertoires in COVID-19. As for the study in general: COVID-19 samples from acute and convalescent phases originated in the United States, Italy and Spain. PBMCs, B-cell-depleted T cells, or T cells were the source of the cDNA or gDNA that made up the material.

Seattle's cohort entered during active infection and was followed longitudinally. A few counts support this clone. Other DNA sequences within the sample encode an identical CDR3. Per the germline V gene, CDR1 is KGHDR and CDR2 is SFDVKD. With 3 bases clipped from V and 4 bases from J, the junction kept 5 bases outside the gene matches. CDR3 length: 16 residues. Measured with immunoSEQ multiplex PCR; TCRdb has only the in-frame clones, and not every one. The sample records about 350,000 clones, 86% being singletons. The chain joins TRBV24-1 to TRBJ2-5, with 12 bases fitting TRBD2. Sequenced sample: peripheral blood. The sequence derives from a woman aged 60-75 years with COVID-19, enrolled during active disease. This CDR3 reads CATSDPLAGGGETQYF. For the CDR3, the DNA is TGTGCCACCAGTGATCCTCTAGCGGGGGGGGGAGAGACCCAGTACTTC.